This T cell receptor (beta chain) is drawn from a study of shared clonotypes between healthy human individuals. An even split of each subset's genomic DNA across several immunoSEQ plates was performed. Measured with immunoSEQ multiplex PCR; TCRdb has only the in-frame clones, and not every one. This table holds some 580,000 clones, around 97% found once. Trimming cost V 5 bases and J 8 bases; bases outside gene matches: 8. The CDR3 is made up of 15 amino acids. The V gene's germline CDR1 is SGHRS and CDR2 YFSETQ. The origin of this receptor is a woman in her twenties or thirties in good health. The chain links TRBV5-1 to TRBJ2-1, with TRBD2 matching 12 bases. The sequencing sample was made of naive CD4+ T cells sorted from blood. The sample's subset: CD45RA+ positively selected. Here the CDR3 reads CASSPTSGSGDEQFF. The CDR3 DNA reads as TGCGCCAGCAGTCCGACTAGCGGGAGCGGGGATGAGCAGTTCTTC.